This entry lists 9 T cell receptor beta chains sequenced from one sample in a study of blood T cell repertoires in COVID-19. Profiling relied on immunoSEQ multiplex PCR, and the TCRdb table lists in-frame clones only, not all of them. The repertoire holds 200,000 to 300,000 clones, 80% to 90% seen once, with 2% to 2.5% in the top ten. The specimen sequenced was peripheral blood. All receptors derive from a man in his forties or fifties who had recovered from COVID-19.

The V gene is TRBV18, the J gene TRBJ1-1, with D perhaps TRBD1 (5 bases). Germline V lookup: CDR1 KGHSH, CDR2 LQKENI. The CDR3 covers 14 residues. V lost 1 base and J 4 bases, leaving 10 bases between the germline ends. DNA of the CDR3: TGTGCCAGCTCACCACGGCAGGGTTTCACTGAAGCTTTCTTT. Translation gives CASSPRQGFTEAFF.

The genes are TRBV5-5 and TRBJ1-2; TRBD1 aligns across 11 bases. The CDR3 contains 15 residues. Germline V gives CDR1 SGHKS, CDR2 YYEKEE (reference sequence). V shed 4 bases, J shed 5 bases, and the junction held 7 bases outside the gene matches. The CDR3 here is CASSPGTGGVYGYTF. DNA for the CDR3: TGTGCCAGCAGCCCCGGGACAGGGGGGGTGTATGGCTACACCTTC.

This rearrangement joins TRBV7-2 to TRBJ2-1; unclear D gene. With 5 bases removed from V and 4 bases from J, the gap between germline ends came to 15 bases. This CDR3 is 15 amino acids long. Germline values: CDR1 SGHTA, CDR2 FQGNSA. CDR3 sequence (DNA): TGTGCCAGCAGCCCACGGAGATCTGGGTACAATGAGCAGTTCTTC. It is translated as CASSPRRSGYNEQFF.

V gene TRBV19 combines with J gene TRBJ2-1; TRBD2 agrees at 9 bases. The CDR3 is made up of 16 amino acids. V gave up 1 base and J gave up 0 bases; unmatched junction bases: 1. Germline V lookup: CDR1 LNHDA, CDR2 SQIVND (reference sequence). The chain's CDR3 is CASSIGAGGSYNEQFF. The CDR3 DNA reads TGTGCCAGTAGTATAGGAGCGGGAGGCTCCTACAATGAGCAGTTCTTC.

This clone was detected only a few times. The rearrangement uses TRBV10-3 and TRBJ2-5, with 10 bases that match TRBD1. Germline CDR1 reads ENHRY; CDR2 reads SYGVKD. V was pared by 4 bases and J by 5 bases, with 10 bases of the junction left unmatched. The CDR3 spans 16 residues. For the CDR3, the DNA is TGTGCCATCAGTGGCGCCGGGACAGGGGATGGGGAGACCCAGTACTTC. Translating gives CAISGAGTGDGETQYF.

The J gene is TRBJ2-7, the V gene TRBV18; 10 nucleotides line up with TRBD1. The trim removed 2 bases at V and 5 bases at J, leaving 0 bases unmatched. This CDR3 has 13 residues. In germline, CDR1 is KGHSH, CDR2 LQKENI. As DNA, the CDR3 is TGTGCCAGCTCACCAGGGACAGGGGACGAGCAGTACTTC. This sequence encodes CASSPGTGDEQYF.

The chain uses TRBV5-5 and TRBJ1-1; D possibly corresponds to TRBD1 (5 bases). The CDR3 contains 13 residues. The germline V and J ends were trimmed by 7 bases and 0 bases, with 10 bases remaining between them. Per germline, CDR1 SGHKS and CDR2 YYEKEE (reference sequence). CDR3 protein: CASSIQVNTEAFF. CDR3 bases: TGTGCCAGCTCCATACAGGTGAACACTGAAGCTTTCTTT.

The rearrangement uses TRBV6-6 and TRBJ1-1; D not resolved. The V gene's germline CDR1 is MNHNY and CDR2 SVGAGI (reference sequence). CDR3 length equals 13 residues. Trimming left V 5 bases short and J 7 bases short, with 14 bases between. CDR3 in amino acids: CASSTRVRVEAFF. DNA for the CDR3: TGTGCCAGCAGTACAAGGGTGAGGGTTGAAGCTTTCTTT.

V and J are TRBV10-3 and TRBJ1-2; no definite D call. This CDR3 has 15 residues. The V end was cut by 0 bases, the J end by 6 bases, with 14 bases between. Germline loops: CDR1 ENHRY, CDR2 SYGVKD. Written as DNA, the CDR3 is TGTGCCATCAGTGAGTCGGCGGACGGAGCGGATGGCTACACCTTC. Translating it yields CAISESADGADGYTF.